This TCR beta chain appears in the sequencing data of a study of CD8 T cells in Susac syndrome. As for the study in general: Active disease was present in roughly six of the sequenced Susac syndrome patients, whereas roughly eight of them were in remission.

Random hexamers primed reverse transcription of about 0.45 to 1 ug RNA. The TCR beta CDR3 was amplified by immunoSEQ multiplex PCR across 54 Vbeta, 13 Jbeta. MiXCR was run by TCRdb on the immunoSEQ multiplex PCR reads, yielding one entry per CDR3 protein. The sample lists approximately 160,000 distinct CDR3 sequences, around 96% occurring once. Losses at the gene ends were 0 bases for V and 0 bases for J; bases not matched to a gene: 3. The CDR3 loop spans 16 amino acids. CDR1 is SGHRS, CDR2 YFSETQ, per germline. Sample: CD4+ T cells from PBMCs. This sequence was found in a human donor with Susac syndrome. The chain combines TRBV5-1 with TRBJ2-5, with 9 bases identical to TRBD1. CDR3 in DNA: TGCGCCAGCAGCTTGGCGAGGGACAGGGACCAAGAGACCCAGTACTTC. Protein product: CASSLARDRDQETQYF.